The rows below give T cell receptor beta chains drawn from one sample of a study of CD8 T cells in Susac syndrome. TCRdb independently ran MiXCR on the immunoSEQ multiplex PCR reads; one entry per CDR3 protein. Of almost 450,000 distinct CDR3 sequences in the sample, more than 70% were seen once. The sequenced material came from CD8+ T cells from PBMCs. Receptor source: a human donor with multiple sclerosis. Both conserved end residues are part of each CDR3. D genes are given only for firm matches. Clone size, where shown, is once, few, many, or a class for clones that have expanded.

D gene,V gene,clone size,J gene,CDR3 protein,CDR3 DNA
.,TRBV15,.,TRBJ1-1,CATSRDRGLRTEAFF,TGTGCCACCAGCAGAGATCGTGGTCTGCGCACTGAAGCTTTCTTT
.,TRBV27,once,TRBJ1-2,CASRQQGGVYGYTF,TGTGCCAGCAGGCAACAGGGAGGGGTATATGGCTACACCTTC
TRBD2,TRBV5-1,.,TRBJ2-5,CASSPGLAGGETQYF,TGCGCCAGCAGCCCAGGACTAGCGGGGGGAGAGACCCAGTACTTC
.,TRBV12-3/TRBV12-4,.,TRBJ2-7,CASSLPSDPADEQYF,TGTGCCAGCAGTTTACCCTCCGACCCGGCGGACGAGCAGTACTTC
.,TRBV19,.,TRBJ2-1,CASSIVSRENEQFF,TGTGCCAGTAGTATAGTGAGCAGGGAGAATGAGCAGTTCTTC
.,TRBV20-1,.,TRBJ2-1,CSAGGADEQFF,TGCAGTGCAGGGGGGGCCGATGAGCAGTTCTTC
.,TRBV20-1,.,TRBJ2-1,CSARDVWGSSNEQFF,TGCAGTGCTAGGGACGTTTGGGGGTCCTCCAATGAGCAGTTCTTC
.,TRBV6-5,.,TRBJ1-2,CASSYSNSGAGYGYTF,TGTGCCAGCAGTTACTCGAACTCGGGGGCGGGCTATGGCTACACCTTC
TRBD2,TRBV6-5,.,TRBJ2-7,CASSPLAGAHYEQYF,TGTGCCAGCAGCCCACTAGCGGGGGCCCATTACGAGCAGTACTTC
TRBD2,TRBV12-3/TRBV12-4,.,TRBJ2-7,CASGAGALHEQYF,TGTGCCAGCGGAGCGGGAGCTTTACACGAGCAGTACTTC
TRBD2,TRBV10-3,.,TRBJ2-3,CAISESDQRGTTDTQYF,TGTGCCATCAGTGAGTCGGACCAGCGGGGGACCACAGATACGCAGTATTTT
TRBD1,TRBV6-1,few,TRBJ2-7,CASSTTGGEQYF,TGTGCCAGCAGTACCACAGGGGGGGAGCAGTACTTC
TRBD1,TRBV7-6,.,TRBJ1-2,CASSLETGGYGYTF,TGTGCCAGCAGCTTGGAGACAGGGGGTTATGGCTACACCTTC
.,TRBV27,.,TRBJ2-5,CASSPYLGTTQETQYF,TGTGCCAGCAGCCCTTACCTCGGGACAACACAAGAGACCCAGTACTTC
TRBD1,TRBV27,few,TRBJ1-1,CATRYGTANTEAFF,TGTGCCACCCGTTACGGGACAGCCAACACTGAAGCTTTCTTT
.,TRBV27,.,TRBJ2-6,CASSFGTGNVLTF,TGTGCCAGCAGTTTTGGGACGGGGAACGTCCTGACTTTC
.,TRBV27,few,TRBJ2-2,CASSLGAGGELFF,TGTGCCAGCAGTTTAGGGGCCGGCGGGGAGCTGTTTTTT
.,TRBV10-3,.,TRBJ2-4,CAISPLGRWDIQYF,TGTGCCATCAGTCCTCTGGGAAGGTGGGACATTCAGTACTTC
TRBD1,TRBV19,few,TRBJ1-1,CASSGGTGDTEAFF,TGTGCCAGTAGTGGCGGGACAGGGGACACTGAAGCTTTCTTT
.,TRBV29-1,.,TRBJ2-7,CSVRGASYEQYF,TGCAGCGTTCGGGGGGCCTCCTACGAGCAGTACTTC
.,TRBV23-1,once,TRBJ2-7,CASSQSEGLGYEQYF,TGCGCCAGCAGTCAATCAGAGGGGTTAGGGTACGAGCAGTACTTC
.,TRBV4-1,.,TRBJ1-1,CASSHPLTVNTEAFF,TGCGCCAGCAGCCACCCCCTGACAGTGAACACTGAAGCTTTCTTT
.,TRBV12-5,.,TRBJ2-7,CASGLENIHEQYF,TGTGCTAGTGGTTTGGAGAACATCCACGAGCAGTACTTC
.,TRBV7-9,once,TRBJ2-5,CASSPFFGESETQYF,TGTGCCAGCAGCCCCTTCTTTGGGGAGTCAGAGACCCAGTACTTC
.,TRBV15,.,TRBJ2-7,CATSRDLLGQSQYF,TGTGCCACCAGCAGGGATCTCTTAGGACAGTCGCAGTACTTC
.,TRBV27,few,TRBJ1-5,CASSSLGSNQPQHF,TGTGCCAGCAGTTCCCTGGGGAGCAATCAGCCCCAGCATTTT
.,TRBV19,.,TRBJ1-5,CASSIDPQLNQPQHF,TGTGCCAGTAGTATAGATCCACAGCTTAATCAGCCCCAGCATTTT
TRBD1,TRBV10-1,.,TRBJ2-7,CASSDTGVDEQYF,TGCGCCAGCAGCGATACAGGGGTGGACGAGCAGTACTTC
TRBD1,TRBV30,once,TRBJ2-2,CAWSVGTGVTGELFF,TGTGCCTGGAGTGTAGGGACAGGGGTAACCGGGGAGCTGTTTTTT
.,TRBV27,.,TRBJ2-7,CASRPWDSYEQYF,TGTGCCAGCAGGCCATGGGACTCCTACGAGCAGTACTTC
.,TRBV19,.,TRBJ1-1,CASSGPRGRGAEAFF,TGTGCCAGTAGTGGTCCTCGGGGGAGAGGGGCTGAAGCTTTCTTT
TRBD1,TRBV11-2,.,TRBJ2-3,CASSLYRGPITDTQYF,TGTGCCAGCAGCCTTTACAGGGGTCCAATCACAGATACGCAGTATTTT
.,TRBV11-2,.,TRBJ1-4,CASSVPRTGSDETLVATNEKLFF,TGTGCCAGCAGCGTCCCTAGGACGGGAAGCGACGAAACCTTGGTGGCAACTAATGAAAAACTGTTTTTT
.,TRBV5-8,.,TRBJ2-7,CASSRLRSSYEQYF,TGTGCCAGCAGCAGACTGAGGAGCTCCTACGAGCAGTACTTC
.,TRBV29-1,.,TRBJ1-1,CSPRGTDNTEAFF,TGCAGCCCCCGTGGGACGGATAACACTGAAGCTTTCTTT
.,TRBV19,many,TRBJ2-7,CASSPGTGPYEQYF,TGTGCTAGCAGCCCCGGGACGGGCCCCTACGAGCAGTACTTC
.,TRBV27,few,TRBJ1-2,CASSPGVGYTF,TGTGCCAGCAGTCCAGGGGTCGGCTACACCTTC
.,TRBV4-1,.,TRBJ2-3,CASRGTPQGDTQYF,TGCGCCAGCAGAGGGACTCCCCAAGGGGATACGCAGTATTTT
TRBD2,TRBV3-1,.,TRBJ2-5,CASSRPTEGRGQETQYF,TGTGCCAGCAGCCGGCCCACCGAGGGGAGGGGACAAGAGACCCAGTACTTC
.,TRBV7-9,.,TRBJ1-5,CASSPNGRINQPQHF,TGTGCCAGCAGCCCTAACGGACGGATCAATCAGCCCCAGCATTTT
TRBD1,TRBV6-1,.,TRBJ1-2,CASSAFPPGTELKTNYGYTF,TGTGCCAGCAGCGCTTTTCCCCCGGGGACAGAACTTAAAACTAACTATGGCTACACCTTC
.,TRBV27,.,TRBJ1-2,CASSPAGWGYGYTF,TGTGCCAGCAGTCCGGCAGGCTGGGGCTATGGCTACACCTTC
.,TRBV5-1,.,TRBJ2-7,CASTLAGTAYEQYF,TGCGCCAGCACCCTTGCGGGGACAGCCTACGAGCAGTACTTC
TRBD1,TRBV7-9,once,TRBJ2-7,CASSAKSGTGPLYEQYF,TGTGCCAGCAGCGCAAAATCCGGGACAGGGCCTCTGTACGAGCAGTACTTC
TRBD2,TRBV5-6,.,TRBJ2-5,CASSQTGGEEETQYF,TGTGCCAGCAGCCAAACGGGAGGGGAGGAAGAGACCCAGTACTTC
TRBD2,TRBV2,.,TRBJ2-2,CASSTETGGRDTGELFF,TGTGCCAGCAGCACCGAGACCGGCGGGAGGGACACCGGGGAGCTGTTTTTT
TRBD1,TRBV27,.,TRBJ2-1,CASSPQGTLYDEQFF,TGTGCCAGCAGTCCACAGGGGACGTTATACGATGAGCAGTTCTTC
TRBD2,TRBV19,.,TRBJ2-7,CASSASGVSYEQYF,TGTGCCAGTAGTGCCAGCGGGGTCTCCTACGAGCAGTACTTC
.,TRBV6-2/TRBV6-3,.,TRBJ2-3,CASRGGTESTDTQYF,TGTGCCAGCAGGGGAGGGACAGAAAGCACAGATACGCAGTATTTT
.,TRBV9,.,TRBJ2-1,CASSVGGDASYNEQFF,TGTGCCAGCAGCGTAGGCGGGGACGCCTCCTACAATGAGCAGTTCTTC
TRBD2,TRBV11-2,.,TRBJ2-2,CASSRLAGKNTGELFF,TGTGCCAGCAGCCGACTAGCGGGAAAGAACACCGGGGAGCTGTTTTTT
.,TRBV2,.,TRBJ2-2,CASSETTNTGELFF,TGTGCCAGCAGTGAAACAACGAACACCGGGGAGCTGTTTTTT
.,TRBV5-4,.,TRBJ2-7,CASSGPTTYEQYF,TGTGCCAGCAGCGGGCCGACTACCTACGAGCAGTACTTC